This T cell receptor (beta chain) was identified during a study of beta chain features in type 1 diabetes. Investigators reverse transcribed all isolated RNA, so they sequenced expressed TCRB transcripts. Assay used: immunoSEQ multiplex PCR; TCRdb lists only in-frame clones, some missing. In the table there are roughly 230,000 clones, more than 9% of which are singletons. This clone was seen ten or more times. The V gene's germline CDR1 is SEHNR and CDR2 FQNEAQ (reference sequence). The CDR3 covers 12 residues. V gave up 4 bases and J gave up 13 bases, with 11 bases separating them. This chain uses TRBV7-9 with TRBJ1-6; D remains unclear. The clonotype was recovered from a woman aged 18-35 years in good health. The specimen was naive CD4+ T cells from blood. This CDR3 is CASSSGAYPLHF. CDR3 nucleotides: TGTGCCAGCAGCTCCGGTGCATATCCCCTCCACTTT. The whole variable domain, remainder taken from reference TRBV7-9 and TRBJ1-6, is DTGVSQNPRHKITKRGQNVTFRCDPISEHNRLYWYRQTLGQGPEFLTYFQNEAQLEKSRLLSDRFSAERPKGSFSTLEIQRTEQGDSAMYLCASSSGAYPLHFGNGTRLTVT.